The 18 T cell receptor beta chains below were found in one sample sequenced in a study of response to subunit inactivated influenza vaccine. TCRdb reanalysed the RT-PCR reads using MiXCR and keeps one entry per CDR3 protein. The table includes 150,000 to 200,000 distinct CDR3 sequences, about an eighth detected once. These data also featured in a second study, about T cells expressing NK-cell markers. Turning to that study: Production of TCR beta cDNA relied on 5'RACE template switching with UMIs.

The material sequenced was CD8+ T cells sorted from PBMCs, taken 11 to 12 days after vaccination. These receptors all come from a man aged 50 to 60 who received an inactivated influenza vaccine.

The chain combines TRBV7-9 with TRBJ2-2; 13 positions match TRBD2. CDR1 SEHNR and CDR2 FQNEAQ come from the germline V gene (reference sequence). V gave up 5 bases and J gave up 1 base; unmatched junction bases: 4. This CDR3 is built from 17 residues. The CDR3 loop is CASSPGTSGMNTGELFF. The CDR3 DNA sequence: TGTGCCAGCAGCCCCGGGACTAGCGGGATGAACACCGGGGAGCTGTTTTTT. Full variable domain (outside the CDR3, taken from reference TRBV7-9 and TRBJ2-2): DTGVSQNPRHKITKRGQNVTFRCDPISEHNRLYWYRQTLGQGPEFLTYFQNEAQLEKSRLLSDRFSAERPKGSFSTLEIQRTEQGDSAMYLCASSPGTSGMNTGELFFGEGSRLTVL.

The CDR3 spells CASSLGISSYEQYF. CDR3 coding DNA: TGCGCCAGCAGCCTTGGGATTTCCTCCTACGAGCAGTACTTC. The chain combines TRBV4-1 with TRBJ2-7; D is unresolved. Trimming shortened V by 4 bases and J by 0 bases, and 10 bases separated the two germline ends. CDR3 length equals 14 residues. Germline-derived CDR1 and CDR2 are MGHRA and YSYEKL.

In this sample, this clonotype turned up a few times. A junction end diverges from the germline sequence, so it may reflect a read error. The chain recombines TRBV6-6 with TRBJ1-2; maybe TRBD1 (5 bases). The CDR3 runs 11 residues. The germline V gene has CDR1 MNHNY and CDR2 SVGAGI (reference sequence). The CDR3 bases are TGTGCCAGCAGTTACTCAGAGGGGAGGACTTTC. It yields the protein CASSYSEGRTF.

The chain combines TRBV2 with TRBJ2-3, with D possibly matching TRBD2 (5 bases). CDR3 length: 14 residues. The germline V gene has CDR1 SNHLY and CDR2 FYNNEI. Trimming shortened V by 0 bases and J by 3 bases, and 7 bases separated the two germline ends. CDR3 sequence: CASSEAEATDTQYF. For the CDR3, the DNA is TGTGCCAGCAGTGAAGCGGAGGCTACAGATACGCAGTATTTT.

The gene calls are TRBV28 and TRBJ2-7, with D maybe TRBD2 (6 bases). V was cut by 6 bases and J by 5 bases, with 11 bases left in between. The CDR3 sequence is 12 residues long. CDR1 MDHEN and CDR2 SYDVKM come from the germline V gene. The CDR3 protein is CASRIRRDEQYF. The CDR3 nucleotides read TGTGCCAGCAGAATACGGAGGGACGAGCAGTACTTC.

A few counts support this clonotype. The chain employs TRBV6-1 and TRBJ1-3; no definite D call. The CDR3 is made up of 13 amino acids. Germline values: CDR1 MNHNS, CDR2 SASEGT. V shed 5 bases and J shed 2 bases, with 7 bases lying between them. The CDR3 is CASSTRTGNTIYF. As DNA, the CDR3 is TGTGCCAGCAGTACAAGGACTGGAAACACCATATATTTT.

The rearrangement joins TRBV7-9 to TRBJ1-1; TRBD1 aligns across 8 bases. The CDR3 totals 15 residues. CDR1 is SEHNR and CDR2 is FQNEAQ in the germline V gene (reference sequence). V was pared by 3 bases and J by 1 base, with 4 bases of the junction left unmatched. This chain's CDR3 is CASSFGQGRNTEAFF. The DNA of the CDR3 is TGTGCCAGCAGCTTTGGACAGGGTCGGAACACTGAAGCTTTCTTT.

V is TRBV3-1 and J is TRBJ2-3, with 11 bases that match TRBD2. The trim removed 4 bases at V and 0 bases at J, leaving 9 bases unmatched. Germline assignment: CDR1 LGHDT and CDR2 YNNKEL (reference sequence). The CDR3 consists of 18 residues. CDR3 sequence reads: CASSPPASGGFSTDTQYF. DNA for the CDR3: TGTGCCAGCAGCCCTCCGGCTAGCGGGGGGTTTAGCACAGATACGCAGTATTTT.

This clonotype was detected many times. The chain employs TRBV5-1 and TRBJ2-2; 9 bases are a match to TRBD1. After removal of 6 bases from V and 5 bases from J, the junction contained 14 bases not matched to a gene. CDR1 and CDR2 from the germline V gene are SGHRS and YFSETQ. CDR3 size: 17 residues. The CDR3 region is CASTGRATGQGTGELFF. CDR3 nucleotide sequence: TGCGCCAGCACTGGTCGAGCTACAGGACAGGGGACCGGGGAGCTGTTTTTT.

This clonotype was counted between two and nine times. The J gene is TRBJ1-6, the V gene TRBV6-1, with D perhaps TRBD1 (5 bases). In germline, CDR1 is MNHNS, CDR2 SASEGT. This CDR3 is 19 amino acids long. V was pared by 6 bases and J by 2 bases, with 23 bases between. CDR3 protein: CASSSALGEGGTYNSPLHF. The CDR3, as DNA: TGTGCCAGCAGCTCCGCTTTGGGGGAGGGTGGAACCTATAATTCACCCCTCCACTTT.

This clonotype was detected only a few times. The V and J genes are TRBV7-9 and TRBJ2-3; TRBD2 agrees at 8 bases. This CDR3 contains 15 residues. The J segment lost 4 bases and the V segment lost 5 bases, leaving 8 bases of the junction unmatched. The germline V gene has CDR1 SEHNR and CDR2 FQNEAQ (reference sequence). The CDR3 nucleotides read TGTGCCAGCAGCCAGCGGGGGCCGCACTCAGATACGCAGTATTTT. This encodes CASSQRGPHSDTQYF.

The chain has TRBV23-1 and TRBJ1-5; no firm D call. TRBV23-1 is annotated as an ORF whose role is uncertain. With 0 bases removed from V and 3 bases from J, the gap between germline ends came to 9 bases. The CDR3 consists of 15 residues. Here the CDR3 reads CASSQSCQVNQPQHF. As DNA, the CDR3 is TGCGCCAGCAGTCAATCGTGTCAGGTCAATCAGCCCCAGCATTTT.

This clonotype was seen at least ten times. The chain links TRBV7-8 to TRBJ2-1; TRBD1 is a possible D gene (5 bases). Looked up from germline, CDR1 is SGHVS and CDR2 is FQNEAQ. With 0 bases removed from V and 4 bases from J, the gap between germline ends came to 10 bases. The CDR3 length is 15 residues. The CDR3 DNA follows: TGTGCCAGCAGCTTAGCCCGGACAACTTACAATGAGCAGTTCTTC. It translates to CASSLARTTYNEQFF.

This clonotype was detected only a few times. The chain has TRBV29-1 and TRBJ2-7; 7 positions match TRBD1. The CDR3 has 13 amino acids. From germline, CDR1 is SQVTM and CDR2 ANQGSEA. After removal of 4 bases from V and 2 bases from J, the junction contained 5 bases not matched to a gene. For the CDR3, the DNA is TGCAGCGTTGGGGACAGAAACACCTACGAGCAGTACTTC. Its translation: CSVGDRNTYEQYF.

This clonotype has more than one count but fewer than ten. This chain joins TRBV7-9 and TRBJ2-7; D is unresolved. The CDR3 spans 12 residues. Germline assignment: CDR1 SEHNR and CDR2 FQNEAQ (reference sequence). V lost 6 bases to trimming and J lost 2 bases, with 8 bases between them. The CDR3 protein is CASSPTTYEQYF. The CDR3 coding sequence is TGTGCCAGCAGTCCTACTACCTACGAGCAGTACTTC.

This clonotype was observed a handful of times. This chain uses TRBV4-2 with TRBJ2-7; 7 bases align to TRBD2. Trimming removed 0 bases from V and 5 bases from J; junction bases left unmatched: 7. CDR1 and CDR2 (germline): LGHNA, YNFKEQ. The CDR3 loop spans 15 amino acids. The CDR3, as DNA: TGTGCCAGCAGCCAAGATGGGGGAGGGCGAGACGAGCAGTACTTC. Protein: CASSQDGGGRDEQYF.

The chain has TRBV12-3 or TRBV12-4 and TRBJ2-7; the D gene is possibly TRBD1 (6 bases). The length of the CDR3 is 15 residues. Trimming pared 5 bases from V and 1 base from J, leaving 15 bases between. Here the CDR3 reads CASSPLGAPSYEQYF. In nucleotides, the CDR3 is TGTGCCAGCAGTCCCCTGGGGGCCCCGTCCTACGAGCAGTACTTC.

The V and J genes are TRBV10-3 and TRBJ1-4, with TRBD1 matching over 8 bases. The CDR3 is 14 residues long. V trimming: 11 bases; J trimming: 8 bases; junction bases outside the gene matches: 13. CDR1 and CDR2 (germline): ENHRY, SYGVKD. The CDR3 DNA follows: TGTGCCTCCACCTCGGGACAGGTCGAAGAAAAACTGTTTTTT. Its protein is CASTSGQVEEKLFF.